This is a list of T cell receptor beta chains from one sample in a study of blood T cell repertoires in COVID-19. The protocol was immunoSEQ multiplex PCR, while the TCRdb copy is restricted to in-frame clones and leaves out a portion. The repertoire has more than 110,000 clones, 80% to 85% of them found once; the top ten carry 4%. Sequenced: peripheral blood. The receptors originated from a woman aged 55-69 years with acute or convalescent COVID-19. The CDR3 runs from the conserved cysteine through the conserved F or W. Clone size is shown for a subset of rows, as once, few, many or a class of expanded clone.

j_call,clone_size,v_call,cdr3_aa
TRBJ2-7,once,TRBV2,CASSASGTGVKQYF
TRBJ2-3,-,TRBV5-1,CASSLAVAGETDTQYF
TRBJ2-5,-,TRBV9,CASSVVPSGSGGETQYF
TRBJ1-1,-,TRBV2,CASSDRRQGITEAFF
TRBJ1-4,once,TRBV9,CASSGDDGATNEKLFF
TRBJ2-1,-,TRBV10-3,CAISEGLGSRNEQFF
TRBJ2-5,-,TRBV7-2,CASSFPSGSRGTQYF
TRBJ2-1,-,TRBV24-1,CATGIAGGLSYNEQFF
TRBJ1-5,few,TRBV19,CASSRDSGVRNQPQHF
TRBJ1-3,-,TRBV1,CTSSQDGGEGVSNTIYF
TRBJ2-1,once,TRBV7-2,CASSLTYGGRGANEQFF
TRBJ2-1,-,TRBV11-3,CASSLAGTGHNEQFF
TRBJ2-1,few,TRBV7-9,CASSGGSGRSSYNEQFF
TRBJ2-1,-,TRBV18,CASSPYGSSYNEQFF
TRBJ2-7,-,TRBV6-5,CASSYAFRAHEQYF
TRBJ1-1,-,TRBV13,CASSLRGFGNTEAFF
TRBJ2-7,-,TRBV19,CASSPATRSYEQYF
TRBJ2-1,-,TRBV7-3,CASSLRAGGQRNEQFF
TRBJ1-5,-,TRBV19,CASSAGSGMGNQPQHF
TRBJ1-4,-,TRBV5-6,CASSLSGNEKLFF
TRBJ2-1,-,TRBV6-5,CASRGLAGNEQFF
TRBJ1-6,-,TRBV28,CASSLRYSPLHF
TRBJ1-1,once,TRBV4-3,CASSQDGGGTEAFF
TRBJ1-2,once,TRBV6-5,CASSSDRGLYYGYTF
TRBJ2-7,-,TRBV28,CASSPITSGREYSSYEQYF